This T cell receptor (beta chain) was found in a study of cytomegalovirus exposure and HLA in healthy donors. V shed 4 bases and J 2 bases; nucleotides not matched to a gene: 8. Germline V gene data show CDR1 as SGHNT and CDR2 as YYREEE (reference sequence). This CDR3 has 16 residues. This clone was recorded only once. Its antigen is undetermined. 13 Jbeta primers and 60 Vbeta primers were used for the PCR. Some clones are missing from TCRdb's copy, which holds only in-frame ones; the method was immunoSEQ multiplex PCR. The sample shows around 150,000 clones, about 74% of them seen only once. General study points: In a later analysis, parvovirus B19, influenza, CMV and Epstein-Barr virus appeared linked to several top co-occurrence clusters.

The TCR comes from a man in his forties in good health and CMV-seronegative. Specimen: PBMCs. The chain carries TRBV5-4 and TRBJ2-3, with 9 nucleotides matching TRBD2. The CDR3 loop reads CASSQRLAEITDTQYF. DNA for the CDR3: TGTGCCAGCAGCCAACGACTAGCGGAGATCACAGATACGCAGTATTTT. The full variable domain, completed using reference TRBV5-4 and TRBJ2-3, is ETGVTQSPTHLIKTRGQQVTLRCSSQSGHNTVSWYQQALGQGPQFIFQYYREEENGRGNFPPRFSGLQFPNYSSELNVNALELDDSALYLCASSQRLAEITDTQYFGPGTRLTVL.